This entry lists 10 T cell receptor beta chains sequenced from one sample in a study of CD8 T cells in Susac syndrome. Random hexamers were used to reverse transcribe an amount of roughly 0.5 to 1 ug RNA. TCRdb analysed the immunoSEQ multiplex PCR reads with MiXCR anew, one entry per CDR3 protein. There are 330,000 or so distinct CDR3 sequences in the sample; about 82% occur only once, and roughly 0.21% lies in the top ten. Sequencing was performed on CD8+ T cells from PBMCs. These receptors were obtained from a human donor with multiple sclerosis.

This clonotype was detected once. CDR3 sequence: CASSPQPNTEAFF. The CDR3 DNA follows: TGTGCCAGCAGCCCTCAACCGAACACTGAAGCTTTCTTT. The genes are TRBV5-6 and TRBJ1-1; D not certain. This CDR3 is 13 amino acids long. The V end was cut by 4 bases, the J end by 1 base, with 8 bases between. Germline V gene data show CDR1 as SGHDT and CDR2 as YYEEEE.

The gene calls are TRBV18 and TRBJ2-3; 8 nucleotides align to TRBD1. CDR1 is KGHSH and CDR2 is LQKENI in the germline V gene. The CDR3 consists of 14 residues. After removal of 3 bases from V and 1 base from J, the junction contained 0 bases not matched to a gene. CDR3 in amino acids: CASSPTGGTDTQYF. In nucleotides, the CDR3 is TGTGCCAGCTCACCGACAGGGGGCACAGATACGCAGTATTTT.

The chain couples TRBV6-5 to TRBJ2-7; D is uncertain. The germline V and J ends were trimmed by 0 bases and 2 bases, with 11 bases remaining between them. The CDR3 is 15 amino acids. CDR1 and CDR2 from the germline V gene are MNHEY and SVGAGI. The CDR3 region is CASSYSVEVTYEQYF. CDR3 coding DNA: TGTGCCAGCAGTTACTCGGTCGAGGTGACCTACGAGCAGTACTTC.

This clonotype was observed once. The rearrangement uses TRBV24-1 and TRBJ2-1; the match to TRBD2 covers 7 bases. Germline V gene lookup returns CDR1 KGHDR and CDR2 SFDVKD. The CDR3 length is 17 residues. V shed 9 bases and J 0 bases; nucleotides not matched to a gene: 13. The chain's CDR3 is CATSNPGGSNSYNEQFF. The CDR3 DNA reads TGTGCCACCTCGAATCCTGGCGGGAGCAACTCCTACAATGAGCAGTTCTTC.

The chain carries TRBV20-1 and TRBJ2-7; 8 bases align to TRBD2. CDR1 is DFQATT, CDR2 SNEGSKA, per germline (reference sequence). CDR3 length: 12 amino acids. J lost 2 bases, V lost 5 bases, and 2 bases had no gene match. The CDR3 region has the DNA TGCAGTGCTCCGACTAGCGCCTACGAGCAGTACTTC. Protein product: CSAPTSAYEQYF.

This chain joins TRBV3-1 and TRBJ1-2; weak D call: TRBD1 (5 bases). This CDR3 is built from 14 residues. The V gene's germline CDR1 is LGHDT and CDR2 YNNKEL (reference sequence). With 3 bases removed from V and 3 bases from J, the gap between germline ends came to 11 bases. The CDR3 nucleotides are TGTGCCAGCAGCCAGGAGGGGTGGGACTATGGCTACACCTTC. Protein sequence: CASSQEGWDYGYTF. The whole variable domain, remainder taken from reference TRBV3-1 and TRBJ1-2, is DTAVSQTPKYLVTQMGNDKSIKCEQNLGHDTMYWYKQDSKKFLKIMFSYNNKELIINETVPNRFSPKSPDKAHLNLHINSLELGDSAVYFCASSQEGWDYGYTFGSGTRLTVV.

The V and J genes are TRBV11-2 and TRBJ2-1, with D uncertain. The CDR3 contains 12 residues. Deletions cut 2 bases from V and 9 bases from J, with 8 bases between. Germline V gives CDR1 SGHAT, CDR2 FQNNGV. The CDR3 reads CASSLMDPEQFF. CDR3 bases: TGTGCCAGCAGCTTAATGGATCCTGAGCAGTTCTTC.

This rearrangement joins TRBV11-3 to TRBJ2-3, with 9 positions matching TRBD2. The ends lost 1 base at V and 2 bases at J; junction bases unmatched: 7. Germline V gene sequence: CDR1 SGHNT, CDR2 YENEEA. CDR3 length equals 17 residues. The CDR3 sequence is CASSLGLAEAITDTQYF. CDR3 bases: TGTGCCAGCAGCTTAGGACTAGCGGAAGCTATCACAGATACGCAGTATTTT.

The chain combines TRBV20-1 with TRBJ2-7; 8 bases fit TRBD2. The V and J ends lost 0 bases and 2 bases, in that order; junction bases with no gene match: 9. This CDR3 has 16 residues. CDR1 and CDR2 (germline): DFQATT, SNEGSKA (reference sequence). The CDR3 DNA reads TGCAGTGCTAGAGATCCAGCGGGAGACGCCCCCTACGAGCAGTACTTC. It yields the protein CSARDPAGDAPYEQYF.

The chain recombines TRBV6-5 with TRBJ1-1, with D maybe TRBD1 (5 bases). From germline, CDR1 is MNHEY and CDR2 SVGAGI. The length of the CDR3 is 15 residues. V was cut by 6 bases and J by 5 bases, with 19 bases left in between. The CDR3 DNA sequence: TGTGCCAGCAGACCCAAAGTAGGGGAGCGGACTGAAGCTTTCTTT. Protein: CASRPKVGERTEAFF.